A selection of T cell receptor beta chains follows, all from one sample in a study of cytomegalovirus exposure and HLA in healthy donors. Generated by immunoSEQ multiplex PCR, the TCRdb table keeps only in-frame clones and is missing some. Of over 110,000 clones in the sample, about four fifths were seen once. The sample was PBMCs. These receptors were collected from a woman between 40 and 55 years old in good health and CMV-seropositive. The CDR3 runs from the conserved cysteine through the conserved F or W. The order of the fields is CDR3 length, D gene, clone size, V gene, J gene, CDR3 DNA, CDR3 protein. The D gene is left open where the match is weak. Expanded clones are given a class, and other clones once, few, many or no size at all.

13	NA	NA	TRBV5-1	TRBJ1-6	TGCGCCAGCAGCTTGTTATCAGATTCACCCCTCCACTTT	CASSLLSDSPLHF
19	TRBD2	NA	TRBV5-4	TRBJ2-4	TGTGCCAGCAGCCACCTAGGTGGTAGCGGGATACTAGCCAAAAACATTCAGTACTTC	CASSHLGGSGILAKNIQYF
16	NA	NA	TRBV19	TRBJ1-5	TGTGCCAGTAGTATAGATGGGGGCTCCAACCATCAGCCCCAGCATTTT	CASSIDGGSNHQPQHF
14	NA	NA	TRBV5-1	TRBJ1-4	TGCGCCAGCAGCTTGACAGGGTTCGGTGAAAAACTGTTTTTT	CASSLTGFGEKLFF
15	NA	NA	TRBV28	TRBJ1-1	TGTGCCAGCAGTTTGGCTCTAGCCTCTCTGAATGAAGCTTTCTTT	CASSLALASLNEAFF
15	TRBD2	few	TRBV7-2	TRBJ2-5	TGTGCCAGCAGCTTAGCGGGAGGGCCAGCGGAGACCCAGTACTTC	CASSLAGGPAETQYF
15	NA	NA	TRBV6-1	TRBJ1-2	TGTGCCAGCAGTGATGGAGGAGGAGGAGTAGCTGGCTACACCTTC	CASSDGGGGVAGYTF
12	NA	NA	TRBV30	TRBJ2-5	TGTGCCTGGAGTCAGGGCAGAGAGACCCAGTACTTC	CAWSQGRETQYF
13	TRBD2	NA	TRBV10-3	TRBJ2-1	TGTGCCATAGCGGGAAGCTCCTACAATGAGCAGTTCTTC	CAIAGSSYNEQFF
14	NA	NA	TRBV6-5	TRBJ2-2	TGTGCCAGCAGTTACTCGGTCACCGGCGGGGAGCTGTTTTTT	CASSYSVTGGELFF
15	TRBD2	NA	TRBV11-2	TRBJ2-1	TGTGCCAGCAGTCCACTAGCGGGAGTTGACAATGAGCAGTTCTTC	CASSPLAGVDNEQFF
14	NA	few	TRBV5-6	TRBJ2-7	TGTGCCAGCAGCCCCATCGGCGGGGCCTACGAGCAGTACTTC	CASSPIGGAYEQYF
14	NA	NA	TRBV11-3	TRBJ1-5	TGTGCCAGCAGCTTATGGGCAGATGGGCAGCCCCAGCATTTT	CASSLWADGQPQHF
15	TRBD1	few	TRBV7-9	TRBJ2-5	TGTGCCAGCAGCTTTCAAGGACAGGTCCAAGAGACCCAGTACTTC	CASSFQGQVQETQYF
15	NA	few	TRBV7-9	TRBJ2-7	TGTTCCAGCAGCCCCTACAGGGGGGGATCCTACGAGCAGTACTTC	CSSSPYRGGSYEQYF